A selection of T cell receptor beta chains follows, all from one sample in a study of blood T cell repertoires in COVID-19. TCRdb's copy holds only in-frame clones and misses some; the assay was immunoSEQ multiplex PCR. The sample lists under 300,000 clones, around 86% occurring once. Sequences were obtained from peripheral blood. These receptors all stem from a man younger than 45 who had recovered from COVID-19. Both conserved end residues are part of each CDR3. Each record gives: J gene, V gene, CDR3 protein.

TRBJ2-2	TRBV11-3	CASSLQGTGELFF
TRBJ2-5	TRBV27	CASSLSRSASQETQYF
TRBJ2-5	TRBV11-2	CASSGRSETQYF
TRBJ2-1	TRBV6-5	CASSFMNEQFF
TRBJ2-1	TRBV6-2/TRBV6-3	CASSLGRGKVNEQFF
TRBJ1-2	TRBV3-1/TRBV3-2	CASSPAGFTGYTF
TRBJ1-4	TRBV4-1	CASSQLGVGREKLFF
TRBJ2-5	TRBV29-1	CSGGAGETQYF
TRBJ2-2	TRBV10-2	CASRAGGGGELFF
TRBJ1-2	TRBV21-1	CARSGISNYGYTF
TRBJ1-2	TRBV6-6	CASSDTGTPYGYTF
TRBJ2-1	TRBV19	CASSILVAGNNEQFF
TRBJ1-1	TRBV3-1/TRBV3-2	CASSRENTEAFF
TRBJ1-4	TRBV7-9	CASSYVATNEKLFF
TRBJ1-2	TRBV6-1	CASSEEALANYGYTF
TRBJ2-1	TRBV27	CASSDEAGGLYNEQFF
TRBJ2-5	TRBV7-9	CASSLGLSEQETQYF
TRBJ1-1	TRBV11-2	CASSRPGIEAFF
TRBJ2-4	TRBV5-4	CASSLGSGTAKNIQYF
TRBJ2-1	TRBV11-3	CASSLDQAPNNEQFF
TRBJ2-7	TRBV12-3/TRBV12-4	CASSYVSSYEQYF
TRBJ2-1	TRBV20-1	CSTTVWNEQFF
TRBJ1-2	TRBV18	CASSPPGQTVGYTF
TRBJ2-5	TRBV5-5	CASSPDRVETQYF
TRBJ1-5	TRBV7-2	CASSSGNQPQHF
TRBJ2-6	TRBV10-2	CASTNEVGANVLTF
TRBJ2-2	TRBV5-8	CASSIATGVPRGGELFF
TRBJ2-3	TRBV5-5	CASSPFNTDTQYF
TRBJ1-2	TRBV6-5	CASSYAGQGAGGYTF
TRBJ1-3	TRBV3-1/TRBV3-2	CASSQGQGRNTIYF
TRBJ1-3	TRBV6-5	CASTSGNTIYF
TRBJ2-6	TRBV18	CASSPPSGGASGANVLTF
TRBJ2-7	TRBV3-1/TRBV3-2	CASSERQGYEQYF
TRBJ1-3	TRBV6-2/TRBV6-3	CASSSAEPGNTIYF
TRBJ1-4	TRBV2	CASSANRGRNEKLFF
TRBJ2-1	TRBV19	CASSVLMDEQFF
TRBJ2-5	TRBV6-5	CASSYDSGFQETQYF
TRBJ2-3	TRBV7-9	CASSLEGLTDTQYF
TRBJ1-1	TRBV9	CASSEGQGASEAFF
TRBJ1-1	TRBV6-5	CASMVGGANTEAFF
TRBJ2-5	TRBV5-1	CASSQGSTGGETQYF
TRBJ2-3	TRBV10-1	CASSSWSLTDTQYF
TRBJ2-1	TRBV6-5	CASIMQGWEQFF
TRBJ2-1	TRBV5-1	CASSLAHVFDEQFF
TRBJ2-5	TRBV28	CASSSGETQYF
TRBJ2-1	TRBV3-1/TRBV3-2	CASSQDLVSYNEQFF
TRBJ2-1	TRBV7-2	CASSEGGYNEQFF
TRBJ1-3	TRBV27	CASSTREGGLGTIYF
TRBJ2-7	TRBV9	CASSARGAALYEQYF
TRBJ2-5	TRBV2	CASIRRGGGQETQYF
TRBJ2-7	TRBV6-6	CASSQPPGQSYEQYF
TRBJ2-3	TRBV29-1	CSVVGGVRDTQYF
TRBJ1-2	TRBV18	CASSPGQTNYGYTF
TRBJ1-1	TRBV6-5	CASSYTQVNTEAFF
TRBJ2-3	TRBV6-4	CASGTGTGDTDTQYF
TRBJ1-1	TRBV28	CASSLGTGNTEAFF